This T cell receptor beta chain was identified during a study of cytomegalovirus exposure and HLA in healthy donors. Trimming stripped 5 bases from V and 3 bases from J, with 16 bases between. This CDR3 contains 15 residues. The V gene's germline CDR1 is SEHNR and CDR2 FQNEAQ (reference sequence). Amplification used 60 Vbeta primers and 13 Jbeta primers. Clones were read by immunoSEQ multiplex PCR, and TCRdb kept only the in-frame ones, dropping some. The table lists about 210,000 clones, approximately 85% of them singletons. The clonotype originates from a girl aged 2-10 years in good health and CMV-seronegative. This chain links TRBV7-9 with TRBJ1-2; D gene unclear. The sample comprised PBMCs. The CDR3 DNA reads TGTGCCAGCAGCCCGGGCGAGGGTAGGGACTATGGCTACACCTTC. It encodes CASSPGEGRDYGYTF.